These 32 T cell receptor beta chains share one sample of origin, sequenced in a study of cytomegalovirus exposure and HLA in healthy donors. The PCR used 60 Vbeta and 13 Jbeta primers. The repertoire was sequenced with immunoSEQ multiplex PCR; TCRdb's copy has only in-frame clones and lacks some. The data contain approximately 100,000 clones, about three quarters of them singletons. The specimen sequenced was PBMCs. These receptor sequences come from a male donor in good health and CMV-seropositive.

The rearrangement joins TRBV15 to TRBJ1-6, with 10 bases lining up with TRBD1. Germline assignment: CDR1 LNHNV and CDR2 YYDKDF (reference sequence). V lost 7 bases to trimming and J lost 7 bases; unmatched junction nucleotides: 4. This CDR3 has 14 amino acids. CDR3 sequence reads: CATMGQGRNSPLHF. CDR3 DNA sequence: TGTGCCACCATGGGACAGGGGAGGAATTCACCCCTCCACTTT.

The chain combines TRBV5-6 with TRBJ2-3, with D perhaps matching TRBD1 (5 bases). Trimming took 2 bases from V and 2 from J, leaving 12 bases between them. CDR3 length equals 15 residues. Germline V gives CDR1 SGHDT, CDR2 YYEEEE. This CDR3 is CASSLLRVITDTQYF. DNA for the CDR3: TGTGCCAGCAGCTTACTCAGGGTTATCACAGATACGCAGTATTTT. The full variable domain, rest sourced from reference TRBV5-6 and TRBJ2-3, is DAGVTQSPTHLIKTRGQQVTLRCSPKSGHDTVSWYQQALGQGPQFIFQYYEEEERQRGNFPDRFSGHQFPNYSSELNVNALLLGDSALYLCASSLLRVITDTQYFGPGTRLTVL.

The CDR3 DNA reads TGTGCCAGCAGTCAAAGACAGGGCTGGGCAGATACGCAGTATTTT. Its protein product is CASSQRQGWADTQYF. This chain connects TRBV7-2 to TRBJ2-3, with 7 bases matching TRBD1. CDR3 length: 15 amino acids. Germline V gene sequence: CDR1 SGHTA, CDR2 FQGNSA. The V segment lost 6 bases and the J segment 4 bases; nucleotides outside the gene matches: 10.

This chain links TRBV19 with TRBJ1-1, with 7 bases identical to TRBD1. The V gene end was trimmed by 10 bases and the J gene end by 0 bases; junction bases not matched to a gene: 8. The CDR3 runs to 14 residues. CDR1 is LNHDA and CDR2 is SQIVND in the germline V gene (reference sequence). The CDR3 coding sequence is TGTGCCACCCGGCAGGGGGACATGAACACTGAAGCTTTCTTT. Encoded protein: CATRQGDMNTEAFF. Full variable domain (rest looked up from reference TRBV19 and TRBJ1-1): DGGITQSPKYLFRKEGQNVTLSCEQNLNHDAMYWYRQDPGQGLRLIYYSQIVNDFQKGDIAEGYSVSREKKESFPLTVTSAQKNPTAFYLCATRQGDMNTEAFFGQGTRLTVV.

This clone appeared a few times. The J gene is TRBJ2-5, the V gene TRBV5-4, with TRBD1 identical over 9 bases. The CDR3 has 13 residues. Germline V lookup: CDR1 SGHNT, CDR2 YYREEE (reference sequence). J lost 4 bases, V lost 4 bases, and 2 bases had no gene match. CDR3: CASSLGQGETQYF. The CDR3 bases are TGTGCCAGCAGCCTGGGACAGGGAGAGACCCAGTACTTC.

The chain has TRBV7-9 and TRBJ1-5; 7 bases are shared with TRBD1. Trimming removed 5 bases from V and 4 bases from J; junction bases left unmatched: 8. The CDR3 covers 15 residues. Germline V gene sequence: CDR1 SEHNR, CDR2 FQNEAQ (reference sequence). CDR3 sequence reads: CASSRDRVGNQPQHF. DNA for the CDR3: TGTGCCAGCAGCCGAGACAGGGTCGGGAATCAGCCCCAGCATTTT.

The chain couples TRBV5-4 to TRBJ2-2; 7 positions match TRBD1. The CDR3 sequence is 15 residues long. Losses at the gene ends were 2 bases for V and 0 bases for J; bases not matched to a gene: 1. Per the germline V gene, CDR1 is SGHNT and CDR2 is YYREEE (reference sequence). The CDR3 DNA is TGTGCCAGCAGCTTCGGGACAGCGAACACCGGGGAGCTGTTTTTT. Translating it yields CASSFGTANTGELFF.

V and J are TRBV4-3 and TRBJ2-3; 12 nucleotides agree with TRBD2. CDR3 length: 19 residues. Germline V gene lookup returns CDR1 LGHNA and CDR2 YSLEER. After removal of 0 bases from V and 1 base from J, the junction contained 8 bases not matched to a gene. The CDR3 is CASSQDSVRLAGGTDTQYF. In DNA form, the CDR3 reads TGCGCCAGCAGCCAAGATTCGGTTAGACTAGCGGGGGGCACAGATACGCAGTATTTT.

The chain recombines TRBV19 with TRBJ2-3; D remains unclear. Germline values: CDR1 LNHDA, CDR2 SQIVND (reference sequence). The CDR3 length is 13 residues. The ends were cut back, 4 bases at V and 4 bases at J, with 9 bases in the middle. The CDR3 here is CASSTYTADTQYF. The CDR3 bases are TGTGCCAGTAGTACTTATACGGCAGATACGCAGTATTTT.

There are a few counts of this clone. The chain joins TRBV4-1 to TRBJ2-4, with TRBD1 matching 11 bases. This CDR3 comprises 15 residues. Germline values: CDR1 MGHRA, CDR2 YSYEKL. J gave up 8 bases and V 1 base, and 4 bases lay outside the gene matches. The CDR3 sequence: CASSQVGTGGDIQYF. The DNA for the CDR3 is TGCGCCAGCAGCCAAGTAGGGACAGGGGGTGACATTCAGTACTTC.

This clone appeared once. This sequence joins TRBV19 and TRBJ1-1; maybe TRBD1 (6 bases). This CDR3 has 14 residues. Per germline, CDR1 LNHDA and CDR2 SQIVND (reference sequence). The V gene lost 6 bases and the J gene lost 7 bases, with 18 bases spanning the gap. Here the CDR3 DNA reads TGTGCCAGTAGGTATGACAGGAAGAAAAGTGAAGCTTTCTTT. Protein product: CASRYDRKKSEAFF. The entire variable domain, with the rest obtained from reference TRBV19 and TRBJ1-1, is as follows: DGGITQSPKYLFRKEGQNVTLSCEQNLNHDAMYWYRQDPGQGLRLIYYSQIVNDFQKGDIAEGYSVSREKKESFPLTVTSAQKNPTAFYLCASRYDRKKSEAFFGQGTRLTVV.

This clone was counted once. This chain links TRBV4-3 with TRBJ2-1; TRBD1 matches at 9 bases. CDR3 length: 14 amino acids. Trimming removed 2 bases from V and 7 bases from J; junction bases left unmatched: 3. Germline values: CDR1 LGHNA, CDR2 YSLEER. CDR3: CASSQIDRGNEQFF. The DNA of the CDR3 is TGCGCCAGCAGCCAAATTGACAGGGGGAATGAGCAGTTCTTC.

The chain is built from TRBV5-1 and TRBJ1-1; D may be TRBD1 (5 bases). V was cut by 0 bases and J by 5 bases, with 11 bases left in between. CDR3 length: 14 amino acids. Germline values: CDR1 SGHRS, CDR2 YFSETQ. The CDR3, as DNA: TGCGCCAGCAGCTTGGATGGGGGGGGGACTGAAGCTTTCTTT. It is translated as CASSLDGGGTEAFF.

This chain links TRBV10-2 with TRBJ2-3; no clear D. The germline V and J ends were trimmed by 8 bases and 3 bases, with 12 bases remaining between them. There are 13 residues in the CDR3. Germline CDR1 WSHSY, CDR2 SAAADI. DNA for the CDR3: TGCGCCAGCGGGCCCTATAAAACAGATACGCAGTATTTT. As protein: CASGPYKTDTQYF.

A few counts support this clone. The rearrangement joins TRBV19 to TRBJ1-6, with 8 bases aligning to TRBD1. J gave up 7 bases and V 6 bases, and 8 bases lay outside the gene matches. Germline-derived CDR1 and CDR2 are LNHDA and SQIVND (reference sequence). There are 15 residues in the CDR3. The CDR3 DNA follows: TGTGCCAGTAGCCCTCCTCGGGACAGGAATTCACCCCTCCACTTT. Translating gives CASSPPRDRNSPLHF.

This chain links TRBV4-3 with TRBJ2-7; the D gene is possibly TRBD1 (5 bases). The CDR3 is 13 amino acids. Trimming pared 4 bases from V and 5 bases from J, leaving 12 bases between. Per the germline V gene, CDR1 is LGHNA and CDR2 is YSLEER. CDR3 loop: CASSPTFRDEQYF. The CDR3 nucleotides read TGCGCCAGCAGCCCCACCTTCAGGGACGAGCAGTACTTC.

The chain is built from TRBV10-3 and TRBJ1-3; D remains unclear. Trimming stripped 11 bases from V and 4 bases from J, with 15 bases between. This CDR3 region has 13 residues. The V gene's germline CDR1 is ENHRY and CDR2 SYGVKD. CDR3 DNA: TGTGCCGCCCGGGTCGGGGAGGGAAACACCATATATTTT. The encoded protein is CAARVGEGNTIYF.

The genes are TRBV30 and TRBJ2-1; no clear D. V was pared by 0 bases and J by 10 bases, with 7 bases between. The V gene's germline CDR1 is GTSNPN and CDR2 SVGIG (reference sequence). The CDR3 consists of 11 residues. The CDR3 sequence: CAWSVLREQFF. CDR3 nucleotides: TGTGCCTGGAGTGTACTAAGGGAGCAGTTCTTC.

This clone was counted a few times. This sequence joins TRBV2 and TRBJ2-7, with D perhaps matching TRBD1 or TRBD2 (7 bases each). CDR1 SNHLY and CDR2 FYNNEI come from the germline V gene. CDR3 length: 15 amino acids. V lost 7 bases, J lost 5 bases, and 21 bases lay in between. CDR3 residues: CASNDRDRGGHEQYF. The CDR3 bases are TGTGCCAGCAATGACAGGGACCGCGGGGGCCACGAGCAGTACTTC.

The J gene is TRBJ1-2, the V gene TRBV19; TRBD1 is a possible D gene (6 bases). V lost 3 bases and J lost 8, with 13 bases in between. This CDR3 contains 13 residues. The V gene's germline CDR1 is LNHDA and CDR2 SQIVND (reference sequence). The CDR3 region has the DNA TGTGCCAGTAGTATCGAGGGGGAACGGGGCTACACCTTC. Residues: CASSIEGERGYTF.

The V gene is TRBV27, the J gene TRBJ1-5; D unresolved. CDR1 and CDR2 (germline): MNHEY, SMNVEV (reference sequence). The CDR3 contains 11 residues. The V end lost 6 bases, the J end lost 5 bases, and 5 bases lay between the germline ends. The CDR3 sequence: CASSGDQPQHF. CDR3 sequence (DNA): TGTGCCAGCAGCGGAGATCAGCCCCAGCATTTT.

The chain recombines TRBV30 with TRBJ2-4, with D possibly TRBD2 on 5 matching bases. Looked up from germline, CDR1 is GTSNPN and CDR2 is SVGIG (reference sequence). The length of the CDR3 is 13 residues. Between the trimmed V and J ends, which lost 3 bases and 2 bases, there was a span of 8 bases. The chain's CDR3 is CAWRREPKNIQYF. The CDR3 DNA reads as TGTGCCTGGAGGAGGGAACCCAAAAACATTCAGTACTTC. The variable domain in full, completed from reference TRBV30 and TRBJ2-4, reads SQTIHQWPATLVQPVGSPLSLECTVEGTSNPNLYWYRQAAGRGLQLLFYSVGIGQISSEVPQNLSASRPQDRQFILSSKKLLLSDSGFYLCAWRREPKNIQYFGAGTRLSVL.

The chain couples TRBV10-3 to TRBJ1-1, with TRBD1 identical over 8 bases. V gave up 8 bases and J gave up 2 bases; unmatched junction bases: 7. The CDR3 loop spans 14 amino acids. CDR1 is ENHRY, CDR2 SYGVKD, per germline. CDR3 in DNA: TGTGCCATCCGTCCCGGGACAGGAAACACTGAAGCTTTCTTT. Translating it yields CAIRPGTGNTEAFF.

V is TRBV6-1 and J is TRBJ2-1; TRBD2 matches 14 bases. CDR1 MNHNS and CDR2 SASEGT come from the germline V gene. The CDR3 is 15 residues long. V was clipped by 7 bases and J by 7 bases; unmatched bases: 6. The DNA for the CDR3 is TGTGCCAGCATTCGACTAGCGGGGGGGCCTAATGAGCAGTTCTTC. Its protein is CASIRLAGGPNEQFF.

The chain links TRBV7-9 to TRBJ2-5; D is uncertain. Germline values: CDR1 SEHNR, CDR2 FQNEAQ (reference sequence). With 6 bases removed from V and 5 bases from J, the gap between germline ends came to 10 bases. The CDR3 runs 12 residues. The CDR3 DNA sequence: TGTGCCAGCAGTCCTAGGAGTGAGACCCAGTACTTC. It specifies CASSPRSETQYF.

J is TRBJ1-2 and V is TRBV11-3; 9 positions agree with TRBD1. The CDR3 runs to 15 residues. V shed 5 bases and J 8 bases; nucleotides not matched to a gene: 12. CDR1 is SGHNT, CDR2 YENEEA, per germline. CDR3 nucleotides: TGTGCCAGCAGCACCAGGGACAGGGCAGAGTTCGGCTACACCTTC. This codes for CASSTRDRAEFGYTF.

V and J are TRBV19 and TRBJ2-3, with 15 bases that match TRBD2. The germline V gene has CDR1 LNHDA and CDR2 SQIVND (reference sequence). The CDR3 consists of 16 residues. J gave up 5 bases and V 7 bases, and 7 bases lay outside the gene matches. The CDR3 loop reads CASNPGLAGGKDTQYF. The DNA for the CDR3 is TGTGCCAGTAATCCGGGACTAGCGGGGGGTAAAGATACGCAGTATTTT.

This sequence joins TRBV7-2 and TRBJ2-1; 9 nucleotides agree with TRBD2. Germline V lookup: CDR1 SGHTA, CDR2 FQGNSA. V lost 5 bases to trimming and J lost 10 bases; unmatched junction nucleotides: 9. CDR3 length equals 14 residues. In nucleotides, the CDR3 is TGTGCCAGCAGCCTCGGGCTAGCGGGGAGCGAGCAGTTCTTC. Translated, it gives CASSLGLAGSEQFF.

The chain recombines TRBV6-5 with TRBJ2-5; 13 nucleotides agree with TRBD2. Per the germline V gene, CDR1 is MNHEY and CDR2 is SVGAGI. The V gene end was trimmed by 2 bases and the J gene end by 7 bases; junction bases not matched to a gene: 4. This CDR3 region has 15 residues. The CDR3 reads CASSYKGLAGVTQYF. DNA of the CDR3: TGTGCCAGCAGTTACAAAGGACTAGCGGGGGTGACCCAGTACTTC.

The sample holds one count of this clone. The V gene is TRBV19, the J gene TRBJ2-6; TRBD1 matches at 7 bases. The germline V gene encodes CDR1 LNHDA and CDR2 SQIVND (reference sequence). The V gene end was trimmed by 7 bases and the J gene end by 0 bases; junction bases not matched to a gene: 6. The CDR3 is 16 residues long. The chain's CDR3 is CASTTGAPSGANVLTF. DNA for the CDR3: TGTGCCAGTACTACAGGGGCCCCCTCTGGGGCCAACGTCCTGACTTTC. Full variable domain (missing parts from reference TRBV19 and TRBJ2-6): DGGITQSPKYLFRKEGQNVTLSCEQNLNHDAMYWYRQDPGQGLRLIYYSQIVNDFQKGDIAEGYSVSREKKESFPLTVTSAQKNPTAFYLCASTTGAPSGANVLTFGAGSRLTVL.

V is TRBV13 and J is TRBJ2-3, with D perhaps matching TRBD2 (7 bases). Trimming cost V 10 bases and J 4 bases, with 18 bases left between them. The CDR3 spans 14 residues. CDR1 PRHDT and CDR2 FYEKMQ come from the germline V gene (reference sequence). CDR3 residues: CANSPRGAADTQYF. The DNA of the CDR3 is TGTGCCAACTCTCCCCGGGGGGCGGCAGATACGCAGTATTTT.

The gene calls are TRBV7-3 and TRBJ2-3, with D maybe TRBD2 (6 bases). The CDR3 is made up of 13 amino acids. CDR1 is SGHTA, CDR2 FQGTGA, per germline. The ends were cut back, 4 bases at V and 8 bases at J, with 13 bases in the middle. The CDR3 sequence: CASSWDSPGTQYF. The CDR3 nucleotides are TGTGCCAGCAGCTGGGACTCACCGGGTACGCAGTATTTT. Complete variable domain (other parts from reference TRBV7-3 and TRBJ2-3): GAGVSQTPSNKVTEKGKYVELRCDPISGHTALYWYRQSLGQGPEFLIYFQGTGAADDSGLPNDRFFAVRPEGSVSTLKIQRTERGDSAVYLCASSWDSPGTQYFGPGTRLTVL.